This T cell receptor (beta chain) stems from a study of blood T cell repertoires in COVID-19 (dated by TCRdb to 2020 to 2022). In terms of the full investigation: Samples covering the acute and convalescent phases of COVID-19 were provided by collaborators in the United States, Italy and Spain. The prospective study material was composed of cDNA or gDNA derived from T cells, B-cell-depleted T cells, or PBMCs. Sample metadata almost always included a de-identified subject ID, COVID-19 status, age in years and sex. Where available, HLA class I and class II types were obtained from metadata supplied by the sample provider rather than from assay-based typing. The dataset comprised deeply sampled blood TCRbeta repertoires from subjects exposed to, actively infected with, or recovered from COVID-19. A freely available public database, intended as a resource for researchers studying the immune response to SARS-CoV-2, is where the repertoires were released. The samples were drawn from the first 160 participants of the ongoing ImmuneRACE study and from about 1,200 subjects provided by 6 global collaborators. Overall study results and their limits: How much clinical and demographic metadata was included differed by source and by participant, and the metadata was provided uncurated.

TCRbeta CDR3 regions were amplified from genomic DNA using the immunoSEQ Assay, a bias-controlled multiplex PCR. In the authors' own workflow: Within the assay, amplification of reference gene primers was used to estimate how many nucleated cells each sample contained. Sequence reads were collapsed and filtered to measure the absolute abundance of every unique TCRbeta CDR3 rearrangement. For each sample, productive Simpson clonality was calculated as the square root of Simpson's diversity index across productive rearrangements. The source is immuneACCESS, and TCRdb retained only in-frame sequences with V and J called. Part of the clones is not carried over; for the studies checked, unresolved V genes explain less than half of this, and the remainder is unexplained. V and J calls plus clone size are reproduced from that table; the DNA served to infer D and trimming. The sample table shows 250,000 to 350,000 clones, and about nine tenths are seen once. The top ten clonotypes cover about 9.4% of the sample.

A word on this clone: Its antigen specificity is not known. There are no base qualities to consult, and no much larger clone falls within one base.

CDR1 SGHAT and CDR2 FQNNGV are derived from the germline V gene. CDR3 length: 17 amino acids, cysteine to phenylalanine. The kept DNA is CDR3 alone, 51 bases in frame from the first base. Relative to germline, V is missing 0 bases and J is missing 8 bases, with 14 bases of the junction outside any gene match. Enrolling through a virtual design, the prospective study's participants ranged in age from roughly 18 to 95 years and lived across about two dozen United States geographic areas. In the prospective study, cohorts were assigned on the basis of participant-reported clinical history obtained from a screening survey and a study questionnaire. ImmuneRACE Cohort 3 recovered participants were defined by two consecutive negative NP/OP PCR tests, healthcare professional clearance, or symptom resolution. Each participant in the prospective study had whole blood, serum and a nasopharyngeal or oropharyngeal swab collected by mobile phlebotomists. Participants in the prospective study had the option to provide additional blood draws and questionnaires over a roughly two-month period. Before DNA extraction, prospective study blood samples were shipped either frozen or at room temperature.

The V and J genes are TRBV11-2 and TRBJ1-2, and 8 bases in between align with TRBD1. The sequencing sample was made of PBMCs or T cells enriched from blood (not recorded which). This clonotype was obtained from a woman under 30 who had recovered from COVID-19. The nucleotide sequence is TGTGCCAGCAGCTTAGATGGGTACCGACAGGGGAGGTTGGGCTACACCTTC. Its translation reads: CASSLDGYRQGRLGYTF. The entire variable domain, with the stretches around the CDR3 drawn from the reference TRBV11-2 and TRBJ1-2 proteins, is EAGVAQSPRYKIIEKRQSVAFWCNPISGHATLYWYQQILGQGPKLLIQFQNNGVVDDSQLPKDRFSAERLKGVDSTLKIQPAKLEDSAVYLCASSLDGYRQGRLGYTFGSGTRLTVV.